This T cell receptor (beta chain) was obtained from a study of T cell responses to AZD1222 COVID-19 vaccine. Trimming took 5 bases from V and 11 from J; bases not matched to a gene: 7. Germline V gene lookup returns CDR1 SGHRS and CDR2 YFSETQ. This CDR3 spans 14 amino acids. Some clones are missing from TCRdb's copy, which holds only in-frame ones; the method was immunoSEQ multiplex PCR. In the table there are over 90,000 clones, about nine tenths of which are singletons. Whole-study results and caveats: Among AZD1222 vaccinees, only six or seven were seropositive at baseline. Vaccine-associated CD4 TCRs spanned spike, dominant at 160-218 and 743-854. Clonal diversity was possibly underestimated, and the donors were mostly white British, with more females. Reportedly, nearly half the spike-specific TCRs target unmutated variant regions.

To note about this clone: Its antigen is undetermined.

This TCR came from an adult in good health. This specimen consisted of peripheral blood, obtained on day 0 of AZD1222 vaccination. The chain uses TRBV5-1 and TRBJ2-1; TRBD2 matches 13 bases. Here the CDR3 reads CASSTGLAGPKQFF. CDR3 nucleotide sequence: TGCGCCAGCAGTACGGGACTAGCGGGACCAAAGCAGTTCTTC.